This TCR beta chain was identified during a study of cytomegalovirus exposure and HLA in healthy donors. With regard to this clone: Antigen unknown.

Looked up from germline, CDR1 is SGHNT and CDR2 is YYREEE (reference sequence). V lost 5 bases to trimming and J lost 7 bases; unmatched junction nucleotides: 13. The CDR3 runs to 15 residues. Study observations and caveats: In vitro work confirmed that three CMV-associated chains recognize CMV antigens. Subsequent analysis of the roughly 120 validation repertoires found a tendency for first-cohort TCR clusters to co-occur.

Profiled with immunoSEQ multiplex PCR; TCRdb holds only in-frame clones, not every one. This table has about 160,000 clones, roughly 90% appearing once. The sequence derives from a woman aged 30 to 39 in good health and CMV-seronegative. The J gene is TRBJ2-3, the V gene TRBV5-4; 7 nucleotides align to TRBD2. Sequencing was carried out using PBMCs. The CDR3 spells CASSRDYRRPNTQYF. CDR3 DNA sequence: TGTGCCAGCAGTCGGGACTACCGAAGACCTAATACGCAGTATTTT.